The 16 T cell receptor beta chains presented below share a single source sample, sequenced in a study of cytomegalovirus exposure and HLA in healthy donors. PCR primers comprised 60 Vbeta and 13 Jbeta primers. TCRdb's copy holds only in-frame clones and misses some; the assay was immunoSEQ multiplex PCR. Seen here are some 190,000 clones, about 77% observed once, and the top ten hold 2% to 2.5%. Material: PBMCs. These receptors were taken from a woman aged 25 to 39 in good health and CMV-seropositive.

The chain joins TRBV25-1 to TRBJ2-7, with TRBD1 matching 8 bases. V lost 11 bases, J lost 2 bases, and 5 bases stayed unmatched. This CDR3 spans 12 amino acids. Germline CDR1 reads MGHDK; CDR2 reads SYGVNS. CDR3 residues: CASGQGAYEQYF. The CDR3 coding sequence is TGTGCCTCCGGACAGGGCGCCTACGAGCAGTACTTC.

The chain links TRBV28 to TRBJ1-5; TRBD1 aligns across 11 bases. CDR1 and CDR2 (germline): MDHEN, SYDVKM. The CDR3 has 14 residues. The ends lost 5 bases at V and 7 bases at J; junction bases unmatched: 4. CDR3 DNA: TGTGCCAGCAGTCCGGGACAGGGGGAACAGCCCCAGCATTTT. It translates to CASSPGQGEQPQHF.

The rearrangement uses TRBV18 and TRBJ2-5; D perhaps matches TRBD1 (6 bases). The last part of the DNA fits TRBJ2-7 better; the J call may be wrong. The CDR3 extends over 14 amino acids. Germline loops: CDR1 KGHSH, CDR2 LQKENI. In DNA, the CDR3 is TGTGCCAGCTCACCAGTAATGGACAGTTACGAGCAGTACTTC. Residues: CASSPVMDSYEQYF.

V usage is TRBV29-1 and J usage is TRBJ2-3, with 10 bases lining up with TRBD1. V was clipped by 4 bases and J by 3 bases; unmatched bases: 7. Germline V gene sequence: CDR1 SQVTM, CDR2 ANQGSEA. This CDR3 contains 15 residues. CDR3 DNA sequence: TGCAGCGTTGTTAAGGGGACAGGGGTTACAGATACGCAGTATTTT. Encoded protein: CSVVKGTGVTDTQYF.

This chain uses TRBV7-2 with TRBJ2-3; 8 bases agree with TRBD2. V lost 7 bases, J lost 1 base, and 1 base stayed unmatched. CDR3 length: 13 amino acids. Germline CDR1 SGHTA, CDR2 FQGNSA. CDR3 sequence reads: CASNSGGTDTQYF. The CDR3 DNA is TGTGCCAGCAATAGCGGGGGCACAGATACGCAGTATTTT.

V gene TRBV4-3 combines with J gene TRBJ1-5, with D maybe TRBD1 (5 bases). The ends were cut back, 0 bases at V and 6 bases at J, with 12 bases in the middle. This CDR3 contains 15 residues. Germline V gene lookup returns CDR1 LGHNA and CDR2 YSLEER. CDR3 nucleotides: TGCGCCAGCAGCCAAGAAAGGACATTAGGTCAGCCCCAGCATTTT. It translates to CASSQERTLGQPQHF.

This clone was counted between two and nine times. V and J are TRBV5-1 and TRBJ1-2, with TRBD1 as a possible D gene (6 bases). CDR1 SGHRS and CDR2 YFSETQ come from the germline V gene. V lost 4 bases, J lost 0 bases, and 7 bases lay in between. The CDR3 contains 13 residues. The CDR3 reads CASSRTANYGYTF. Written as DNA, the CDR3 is TGCGCCAGCAGCCGGACAGCTAACTATGGCTACACCTTC.

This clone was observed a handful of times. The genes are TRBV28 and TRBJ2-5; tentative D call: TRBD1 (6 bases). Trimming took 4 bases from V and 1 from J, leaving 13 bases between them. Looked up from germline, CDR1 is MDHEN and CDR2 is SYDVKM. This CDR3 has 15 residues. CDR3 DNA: TGTGCCAGCAGTTACCAGGGGATAAGCCAAGAGACCCAGTACTTC. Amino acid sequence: CASSYQGISQETQYF.

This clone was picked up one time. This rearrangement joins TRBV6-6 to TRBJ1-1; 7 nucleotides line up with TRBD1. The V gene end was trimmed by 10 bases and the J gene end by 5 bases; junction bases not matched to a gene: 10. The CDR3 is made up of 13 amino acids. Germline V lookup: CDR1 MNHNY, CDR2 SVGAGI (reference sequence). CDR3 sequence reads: CATIWGRGTEAFF. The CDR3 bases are TGTGCCACAATTTGGGGCAGGGGGACTGAAGCTTTCTTT.

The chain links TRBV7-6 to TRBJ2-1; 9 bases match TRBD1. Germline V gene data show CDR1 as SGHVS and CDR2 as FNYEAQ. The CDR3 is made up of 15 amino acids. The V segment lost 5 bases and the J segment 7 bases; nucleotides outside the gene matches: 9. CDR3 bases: TGTGCCAGCAGCCTTACAGGGGGCGAGAGAAATGAGCAGTTCTTC. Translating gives CASSLTGGERNEQFF. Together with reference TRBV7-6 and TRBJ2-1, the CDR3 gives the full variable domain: GAGVSQSPRYKVTKRGQDVALRCDPISGHVSLYWYRQALGQGPEFLTYFNYEAQQDKSGLPNDRFSAERPEGSISTLTIQRTEQRDSAMYRCASSLTGGERNEQFFGPGTRLTVL.

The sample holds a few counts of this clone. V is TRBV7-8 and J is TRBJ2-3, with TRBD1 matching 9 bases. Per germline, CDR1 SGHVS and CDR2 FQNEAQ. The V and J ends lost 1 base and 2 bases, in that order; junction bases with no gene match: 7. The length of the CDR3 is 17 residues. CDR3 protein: CASSLERTGANTDTQYF. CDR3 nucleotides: TGTGCCAGCAGCTTAGAGAGGACAGGGGCTAACACAGATACGCAGTATTTT.

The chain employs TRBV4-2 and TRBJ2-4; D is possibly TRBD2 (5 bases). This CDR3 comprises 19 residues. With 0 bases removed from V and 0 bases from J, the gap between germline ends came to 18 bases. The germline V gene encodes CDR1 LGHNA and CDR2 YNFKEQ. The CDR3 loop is CASSQDQFQPGLAKNIQYF. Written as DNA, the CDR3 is TGTGCCAGCAGCCAAGATCAGTTTCAGCCAGGACTAGCCAAAAACATTCAGTACTTC.

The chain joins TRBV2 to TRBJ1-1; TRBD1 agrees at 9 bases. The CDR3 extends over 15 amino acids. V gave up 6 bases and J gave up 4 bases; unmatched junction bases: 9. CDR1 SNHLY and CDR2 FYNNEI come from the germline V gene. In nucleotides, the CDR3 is TGTGCCAGCAGACCCGGACAGGGGACGGGCACTGAAGCTTTCTTT. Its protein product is CASRPGQGTGTEAFF.

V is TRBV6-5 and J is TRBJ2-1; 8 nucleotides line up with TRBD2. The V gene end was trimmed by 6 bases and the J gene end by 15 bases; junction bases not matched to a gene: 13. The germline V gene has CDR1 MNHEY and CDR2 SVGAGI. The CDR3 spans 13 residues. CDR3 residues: CASRGSSGANPFF. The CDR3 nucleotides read TGTGCCAGCAGGGGGAGTAGCGGGGCAAATCCGTTCTTC.

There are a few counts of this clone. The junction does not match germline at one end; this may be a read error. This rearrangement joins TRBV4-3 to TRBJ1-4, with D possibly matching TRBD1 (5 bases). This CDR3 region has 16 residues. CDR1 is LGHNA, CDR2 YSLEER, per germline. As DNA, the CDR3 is TGCGCCAGCAGCCAAGATGAGGCAGCAGGCCCAGGGCGGTCTGTTTTT. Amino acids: CASSQDEAAGPGRSVF.

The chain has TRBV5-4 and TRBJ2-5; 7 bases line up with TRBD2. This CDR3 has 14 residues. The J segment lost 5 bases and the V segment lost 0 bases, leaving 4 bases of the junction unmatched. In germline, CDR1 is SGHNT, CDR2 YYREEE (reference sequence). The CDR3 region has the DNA TGTGCCAGCAGCTTGGTGGGGGGAGGGGAGACCCAGTACTTC. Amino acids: CASSLVGGGETQYF.